A single sample is the source of the 8 T cell receptor beta chains below, sequenced in a study of blood T cell repertoires in COVID-19. TCRdb's copy holds only in-frame clones and misses some; the assay was immunoSEQ multiplex PCR. The repertoire holds a few hundred thousand clones, with roughly 91% as singletons. Sequenced material: peripheral blood. These receptors came from a woman in her twenties or thirties with COVID-19, enrolled during active disease.

This clone was detected once. J is TRBJ2-7 and V is TRBV9, with D perhaps matching TRBD1 (6 bases). The germline gives CDR1 SGDLS, CDR2 YYNGEE. This CDR3 region has 13 residues. V was trimmed by 3 bases and J by 6 bases, leaving 13 bases between them. CDR3 nucleotide sequence: TGTGCCAGCAGCGCCCAGGGGTTGGGCGAGCAGTACTTC. Encoded protein: CASSAQGLGEQYF.

The chain has TRBV19 and TRBJ1-5; no clear D. Trimming took 10 bases from V and 5 from J, leaving 18 bases between them. This CDR3 has 14 residues. Germline V lookup: CDR1 LNHDA, CDR2 SQIVND (reference sequence). The CDR3 DNA reads as TGTGCCACTCGGGGTAGCCAAAGGGATCAGCCCCAGCATTTT. It specifies CATRGSQRDQPQHF.

The rearrangement joins TRBV5-1 to TRBJ1-2; unclear D gene. Germline V gene data show CDR1 as SGHRS and CDR2 as YFSETQ. Trimming shortened V by 2 bases and J by 3 bases, and 20 bases separated the two germline ends. CDR3 length: 17 amino acids. The CDR3 bases are TGCGCCAGCAGCTTATCATATCCTCCAGGTCACGACTATGGCTACACCTTC. Translation gives CASSLSYPPGHDYGYTF.

This clone was seen more than once but under ten times. The rearrangement joins TRBV7-2 to TRBJ2-7; D unresolved. The V gene lost 6 bases and the J gene lost 4 bases, with 19 bases spanning the gap. CDR3 length: 15 residues. The V gene's germline CDR1 is SGHTA and CDR2 FQGNSA. CDR3 bases: TGTGCCAGCAGTACTGGAACGTCACGACTTTACGAGCAGTACTTC. Translating it yields CASSTGTSRLYEQYF.

The chain joins TRBV28 to TRBJ1-2; D gene ambiguous. V was shortened by 7 bases and J by 3 bases, with 12 bases between the two germline ends. CDR3 length: 13 residues. Germline V gene sequence: CDR1 MDHEN, CDR2 SYDVKM. The CDR3 DNA reads TGTGCCAGCACCCTCGCCCCGGACTATGGCTACACCTTC. It translates to CASTLAPDYGYTF.

The genes are TRBV4-1 and TRBJ1-5; D perhaps matches TRBD1 (5 bases). Germline V gene lookup returns CDR1 MGHRA and CDR2 YSYEKL. This CDR3 region has 13 residues. The ends were cut back, 0 bases at V and 8 bases at J, with 8 bases in the middle. The CDR3 nucleotides are TGCGCCAGCAGCCAAGATCAGGGAAAGCCCCAGCATTTT. Translated, it gives CASSQDQGKPQHF.

A few counts support this clone. The chain couples TRBV7-9 to TRBJ1-2, with TRBD1 identical over 12 bases. Germline V gene data show CDR1 as SEHNR and CDR2 as FQNEAQ (reference sequence). This CDR3 contains 16 residues. V lost 4 bases and J lost 3; bases outside the gene matches: 6. In nucleotides, the CDR3 is TGTGCCAGCAGCTCAGGGACAGGGGGCTTTGACTATGGCTACACCTTC. It codes for CASSSGTGGFDYGYTF. Using reference TRBV7-9 and TRBJ1-2 for the parts outside the CDR3, the full variable domain is DTGVSQNPRHKITKRGQNVTFRCDPISEHNRLYWYRQTLGQGPEFLTYFQNEAQLEKSRLLSDRFSAERPKGSFSTLEIQRTEQGDSAMYLCASSSGTGGFDYGYTFGSGTRLTVV.

The V gene is TRBV4-1, the J gene TRBJ2-7; TRBD2 matches at 7 bases. The germline CDR1 and CDR2 sequences are MGHRA and YSYEKL. V trimming: 3 bases; J trimming: 4 bases; junction bases outside the gene matches: 15. This CDR3 is 17 amino acids long. CDR3 sequence reads: CASSHVTGHGGIYEQYF. The CDR3 nucleotides are TGCGCCAGCAGCCACGTTACCGGACACGGGGGGATTTACGAGCAGTACTTC.